These 30 T cell receptor beta chains came from one sample sequenced in a study of blood T cell repertoires in COVID-19. Libraries were prepared by immunoSEQ multiplex PCR; TCRdb keeps only in-frame clonotypes and omits some of them. The sample shows approximately 210,000 clones, about 89% of them seen only once. The sample consisted of PBMCs or T cells enriched from blood (not recorded which). Source of these receptors: a woman aged 18-29 years who had recovered from COVID-19.

This chain joins TRBV27 and TRBJ1-1; the match to TRBD1 covers 7 bases. CDR3 length equals 13 residues. Germline V lookup: CDR1 MNHEY, CDR2 SMNVEV (reference sequence). The trim removed 5 bases at V and 1 base at J, leaving 1 base unmatched. The CDR3 coding sequence is TGTGCCAGCAGTCCAGGGGGGAACACTGAAGCTTTCTTT. It translates to CASSPGGNTEAFF.

The chain employs TRBV18 and TRBJ2-7, with 10 bases lining up with TRBD2. The CDR3 runs to 16 residues. J lost 4 bases, V lost 2 bases, and 8 bases had no gene match. Germline V gene data show CDR1 as KGHSH and CDR2 as LQKENI. The DNA of the CDR3 is TGTGCCAGCTCACCAGGACTAGCGGAAAACCATTACGAGCAGTACTTC. As protein: CASSPGLAENHYEQYF.

The chain joins TRBV6-5 to TRBJ2-3; 7 bases are a match to TRBD1. V lost 9 bases to trimming and J lost 5 bases; unmatched junction nucleotides: 11. Germline V gene sequence: CDR1 MNHEY, CDR2 SVGAGI. The CDR3 totals 14 residues. CDR3 sequence reads: CARTLGQVGDTQYF. The CDR3 coding sequence is TGTGCCAGAACCCTCGGACAGGTAGGAGATACGCAGTATTTT.

DNA for the CDR3: TGTGCCAGTAGTTCCACAGGGGGCGCGGGCAATCAGCCCCAGCATTTT. Translated, it gives CASSSTGGAGNQPQHF. The chain has TRBV19 and TRBJ1-5, with 9 bases fitting TRBD1. Trimming removed 5 bases from V and 2 bases from J; junction bases left unmatched: 7. CDR1 and CDR2 (germline): LNHDA, SQIVND (reference sequence). CDR3 size: 16 residues. The full variable domain, in which reference TRBV19 and TRBJ1-5 provide the parts outside the CDR3, is DGGITQSPKYLFRKEGQNVTLSCEQNLNHDAMYWYRQDPGQGLRLIYYSQIVNDFQKGDIAEGYSVSREKKESFPLTVTSAQKNPTAFYLCASSSTGGAGNQPQHFGDGTRLSIL.

This clone was counted only a few times. The chain links TRBV29-1 to TRBJ2-1; 12 bases fit TRBD1. Germline CDR1 SQVTM, CDR2 ANQGSEA. The CDR3 covers 16 residues. The V gene end was trimmed by 7 bases and the J gene end by 4 bases; junction bases not matched to a gene: 11. The DNA for the CDR3 is TGCAGCGGATCCGGGACAGGGGGCGTGAGGTACAATGAGCAGTTCTTC. It codes for CSGSGTGGVRYNEQFF.

This chain uses TRBV30 with TRBJ1-5, with TRBD1 identical over 9 bases. V was pared by 3 bases and J by 0 bases, with 6 bases of the junction left unmatched. The CDR3 spans 16 residues. Germline values: CDR1 GTSNPN, CDR2 SVGIG (reference sequence). This CDR3 is CAWRWTGDYSNQPQHF. The CDR3 DNA reads as TGTGCCTGGAGATGGACAGGGGACTATAGCAATCAGCCCCAGCATTTT. The full variable domain, rest sourced from reference TRBV30 and TRBJ1-5, is SQTIHQWPATLVQPVGSPLSLECTVEGTSNPNLYWYRQAAGRGLQLLFYSVGIGQISSEVPQNLSASRPQDRQFILSSKKLLLSDSGFYLCAWRWTGDYSNQPQHFGDGTRLSIL.

To note about this clone: Other DNA sequences from this sample encode an identical CDR3 as well. The chain recombines TRBV28 with TRBJ1-2; D gene ambiguous. The germline CDR1 and CDR2 sequences are MDHEN and SYDVKM. The CDR3 totals 13 residues. Trimming took off 2 bases at V and 2 bases at J, with 6 bases between the two ends. In nucleotides, the CDR3 is TGTGCCAGCAGTTTAGGGCGCAACTATGGCTACACCTTC. Translated, it gives CASSLGRNYGYTF.

The chain joins TRBV7-9 to TRBJ1-4; D remains unclear. With 5 bases removed from V and 6 bases from J, the gap between germline ends came to 7 bases. The CDR3 has 12 amino acids. Germline CDR1 is SEHNR and CDR2 is FQNEAQ (reference sequence). The chain's CDR3 is CASSRGDEKLFF. DNA for the CDR3: TGTGCCAGCAGCCGGGGAGATGAAAAACTGTTTTTT. Filled out from reference TRBV7-9 and TRBJ1-4, the complete variable domain reads DTGVSQNPRHKITKRGQNVTFRCDPISEHNRLYWYRQTLGQGPEFLTYFQNEAQLEKSRLLSDRFSAERPKGSFSTLEIQRTEQGDSAMYLCASSRGDEKLFFGSGTQLSVL.

V usage is TRBV4-1 and J usage is TRBJ1-6; no clear D. The germline gives CDR1 MGHRA, CDR2 YSYEKL. The CDR3 has 15 amino acids. Trimming cost V 4 bases and J 7 bases, with 14 bases left between them. CDR3 region: CASSLRDGGNSPLHF. Written as DNA, the CDR3 is TGCGCCAGCAGCCTCCGCGATGGCGGGAATTCACCCCTCCACTTT.

There are a few counts of this clone. The chain recombines TRBV10-1 with TRBJ2-7, with D unresolved. This CDR3 contains 11 residues. Deletions cut 3 bases from V and 3 bases from J, with 3 bases between. The germline gives CDR1 WNHNN, CDR2 SYGVQD (reference sequence). The CDR3 DNA follows: TGCGCCAGCAGTGACGGCTACGAGCAGTACTTC. Protein product: CASSDGYEQYF.

The chain has TRBV10-2 and TRBJ1-1, with 10 bases aligning to TRBD1. This CDR3 has 15 residues. The germline CDR1 and CDR2 sequences are WSHSY and SAAADI. The V gene end was trimmed by 4 bases and the J gene end by 5 bases; junction bases not matched to a gene: 7. DNA for the CDR3: TGCGCCAGCAGTGGTTGGACAGGGGGGGAAACTGAAGCTTTCTTT. The encoded protein is CASSGWTGGETEAFF.

J is TRBJ1-3 and V is TRBV30; D not certain. From germline, CDR1 is GTSNPN and CDR2 SVGIG (reference sequence). The CDR3 totals 14 residues. V lost 0 bases, J lost 0 bases, and 6 bases lay in between. CDR3 nucleotides: TGTGCCTGGAGTGTAACAGACTCTGGAAACACCATATATTTT. The encoded protein is CAWSVTDSGNTIYF. Complete variable domain (other parts from reference TRBV30 and TRBJ1-3): SQTIHQWPATLVQPVGSPLSLECTVEGTSNPNLYWYRQAAGRGLQLLFYSVGIGQISSEVPQNLSASRPQDRQFILSSKKLLLSDSGFYLCAWSVTDSGNTIYFGEGSWLTVV.

The J gene is TRBJ1-4, the V gene TRBV19; D not resolved. The germline V gene has CDR1 LNHDA and CDR2 SQIVND (reference sequence). This CDR3 is 13 amino acids long. V lost 6 bases, J lost 0 bases, and 5 bases lay in between. The DNA of the CDR3 is TGTGCCAGTAGGCGGTCAACTAATGAAAAACTGTTTTTT. Translated: CASRRSTNEKLFF.

As to this clone: The germline gene is not matched at one end of the junction; a read error may be the cause. This chain links TRBV5-6 with TRBJ2-7; 9 bases agree with TRBD2. CDR1 is SGHDT and CDR2 is YYEEEE in the germline V gene. This CDR3 is 15 amino acids long. In DNA, the CDR3 is TGTGCCAGCAGCTCCATAAATTCAGGGACTAGCAGCGATAACTTC. It yields the protein CASSSINSGTSSDNF.

The chain uses TRBV2 and TRBJ1-1, with 10 nucleotides matching TRBD1. Germline V gives CDR1 SNHLY, CDR2 FYNNEI. There are 13 residues in the CDR3. The V and J ends lost 4 bases and 4 bases, in that order; junction bases with no gene match: 0. CDR3 protein: CASSGQGATEAFF. The CDR3 DNA reads as TGTGCCAGCAGTGGACAGGGGGCCACTGAAGCTTTCTTT.

This chain links TRBV9 with TRBJ2-5, with 13 bases that match TRBD2. The CDR3 sequence is 15 residues long. Germline assignment: CDR1 SGDLS and CDR2 YYNGEE. The ends lost 2 bases at V and 5 bases at J; junction bases unmatched: 3. The CDR3 sequence: CASSVGTSGAETQYF. The CDR3 bases are TGTGCCAGCAGCGTCGGGACTAGCGGGGCGGAGACCCAGTACTTC.

The rearrangement uses TRBV18 and TRBJ1-4; a possible D gene is TRBD1 (6 bases). Trimming removed 4 bases from V and 5 bases from J, with 23 bases in between. CDR3 size: 18 residues. Germline V gives CDR1 KGHSH, CDR2 LQKENI. CDR3 protein: CASSLGIITGGANEKLFF. The CDR3 nucleotides read TGTGCCAGCTCACTCGGGATTATCACGGGGGGCGCCAATGAAAAACTGTTTTTT.

The V call is TRBV6-5, the J call TRBJ1-6; D remains ambiguous. Trimming pared 8 bases from V and 8 bases from J, leaving 16 bases between. Looked up from germline, CDR1 is MNHEY and CDR2 is SVGAGI. The CDR3 consists of 14 residues. CDR3 coding DNA: TGTGCCAGCGGGAGCCTGGTAGTGGATTCACCCCTCCACTTT. Residues: CASGSLVVDSPLHF.

The chain has TRBV28 and TRBJ1-2, with TRBD1 identical over 9 bases. The CDR3 is made up of 15 amino acids. Germline assignment: CDR1 MDHEN and CDR2 SYDVKM. Trimming took 3 bases from V and 8 from J; bases not matched to a gene: 10. Here the CDR3 reads CASSFPRGTGNGYTF. The CDR3 DNA follows: TGTGCCAGCAGTTTCCCCCGAGGGACAGGGAACGGCTACACCTTC.

Written as DNA, the CDR3 is TGCGCCAGCAGCTTCTGGATTTGGAGGGAAAGTCGGGTTTATGGCACAGATACGCAGTATTTT. Its translation: CASSFWIWRESRVYGTDTQYF. The rearrangement uses TRBV5-1 and TRBJ2-3; maybe TRBD2 (6 bases). CDR1 and CDR2 from the germline V gene are SGHRS and YFSETQ. This CDR3 region has 21 residues. V gave up 2 bases and J gave up 1 base, with 29 bases separating them.

This clone has more than one count but fewer than ten. The chain links TRBV7-6 to TRBJ1-6, with 10 bases identical to TRBD1. The CDR3 is 15 residues long. V lost 4 bases and J lost 10; bases outside the gene matches: 7. Germline V CDR1 and CDR2: SGHVS, FNYEAQ. DNA for the CDR3: TGTGCCAGCAGCTCCCAGACAGGGGGCGAATCACCCCTCCACTTT. Translated: CASSSQTGGESPLHF.

The V call is TRBV11-2, the J call TRBJ1-1; D unresolved. V was shortened by 11 bases and J by 1 base, with 14 bases between the two germline ends. The CDR3 extends over 13 amino acids. CDR1 and CDR2 (germline): SGHAT, FQNNGV. CDR3: CAAALRRNTEAFF. The CDR3, as DNA: TGTGCCGCCGCCCTTCGTAGGAACACTGAAGCTTTCTTT.

The V gene is TRBV3-1 (or the pseudogene TRBV3-2), the J gene TRBJ1-4; 10 bases are a match to TRBD1. Trimming cost V 3 bases and J 7 bases; bases outside gene matches: 5. The length of the CDR3 is 15 residues. From germline, CDR1 is LGHDT and CDR2 YNNKEL (reference sequence). CDR3: CASSQLTGGGEKLFF. Here the CDR3 DNA reads TGTGCCAGCAGCCAGTTGACAGGGGGCGGTGAAAAACTGTTTTTT.

This clone was observed once. J is TRBJ1-2 and V is TRBV27; D is perhaps TRBD1 (6 bases). CDR1 is MNHEY and CDR2 is SMNVEV in the germline V gene (reference sequence). The CDR3 runs 17 residues. V was cut by 4 bases and J by 0 bases, with 18 bases left in between. CDR3: CASSYWTDAQTNYGYTF. The DNA of the CDR3 is TGTGCCAGCAGTTATTGGACAGACGCCCAAACTAACTATGGCTACACCTTC.

In regard to this clone: The same CDR3 arises from other DNA sequences in this sample as well. The V call is TRBV28, the J call TRBJ1-5; D might be TRBD1 (5 bases). Germline CDR1 is MDHEN and CDR2 is SYDVKM. V was clipped by 5 bases and J by 2 bases, with 10 bases between them. This CDR3 is built from 14 residues. The CDR3 here is CASSRGGGNQPQHF. As DNA, the CDR3 is TGTGCCAGCAGTCGTGGGGGGGGCAATCAGCCCCAGCATTTT.

The chain couples TRBV20-1 to TRBJ2-7, with D possibly TRBD1 on 6 matching bases. The CDR3 runs 14 residues. Trimming removed 3 bases from V and 2 bases from J, with 14 bases in between. Germline loops: CDR1 DFQATT, CDR2 SNEGSKA (reference sequence). The CDR3 loop reads CSASQTDRPYEQYF. DNA of the CDR3: TGCAGTGCTAGTCAAACCGACAGGCCCTACGAGCAGTACTTC.

The CDR3, as DNA: TGTGCCAGCACCCCCCGGCTAATGAGGCCCGGGTATGGCTACACCTTC. Translation: CASTPRLMRPGYGYTF. J is TRBJ1-2 and V is TRBV28, with no clear D. Germline-derived CDR1 and CDR2 are MDHEN and SYDVKM. The ends were cut back, 7 bases at V and 5 bases at J, with 23 bases in the middle. This CDR3 is 16 amino acids long.

The gene calls are TRBV19 and TRBJ1-1; D not resolved. The CDR3 is 15 amino acids. Germline V lookup: CDR1 LNHDA, CDR2 SQIVND (reference sequence). The V gene lost 3 bases and the J gene lost 0 bases, with 11 bases spanning the gap. The CDR3 region has the DNA TGTGCCAGTAGTATCTCTCCGCAGATGAACACTGAAGCTTTCTTT. This gives the protein CASSISPQMNTEAFF.

The CDR3 region is CATSLRSSYEQYF. In DNA form, the CDR3 reads TGTGCCACAAGCTTGAGGAGCTCCTACGAGCAGTACTTC. This sequence joins TRBV11-2 and TRBJ2-7; no firm D call. Germline CDR1 reads SGHAT; CDR2 reads FQNNGV. The V and J ends lost 10 bases and 0 bases respectively, with 13 bases between them. CDR3 length: 13 amino acids.

The chain combines TRBV30 with TRBJ1-3, with TRBD1 matching 7 bases. Losses at the gene ends were 0 bases for V and 4 bases for J; bases not matched to a gene: 15. CDR3 length: 18 amino acids. Germline lookup yields CDR1 GTSNPN and CDR2 SVGIG (reference sequence). The CDR3 nucleotides are TGTGCCTGGAGTGTACTCCCCCCGCTGACAGGGCCCGGAAACACCATATATTTT. It codes for CAWSVLPPLTGPGNTIYF.